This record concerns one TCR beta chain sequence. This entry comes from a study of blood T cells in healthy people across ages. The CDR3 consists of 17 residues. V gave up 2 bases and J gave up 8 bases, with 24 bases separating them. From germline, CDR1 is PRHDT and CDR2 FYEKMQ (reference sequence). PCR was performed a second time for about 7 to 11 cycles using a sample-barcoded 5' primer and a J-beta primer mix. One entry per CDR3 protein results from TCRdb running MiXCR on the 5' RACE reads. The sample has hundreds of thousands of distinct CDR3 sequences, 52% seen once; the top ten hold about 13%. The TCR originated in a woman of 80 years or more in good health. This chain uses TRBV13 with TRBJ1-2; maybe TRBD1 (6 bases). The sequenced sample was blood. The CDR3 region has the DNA TGTGCCAGCAGCTTATTTCAGGCGGGGACACGGGGACGCGGCTACACCTTC. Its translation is CASSLFQAGTRGRGYTF. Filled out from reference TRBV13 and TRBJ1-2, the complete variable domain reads AAGVIQSPRHLIKEKRETATLKCYPIPRHDTVYWYQQGPGQDPQFLISFYEKMQSDKGSIPDRFSAQQFSDYHSELNMSSLELGDSALYFCASSLFQAGTRGRGYTFGSGTRLTVV.